What follows is one T cell receptor beta chain and its context. This entry is derived from a study of CD8+ T cells in alopecia areata. Noted treatment: oral pan-JAK inhibitor, 5-10 mg twice daily. Peripheral blood and lesional scalp punch biopsies were taken from alopecia areata patients. Extraction and reverse transcription of RNA yielded cDNA as the sequencing template. TCRdb keeps only in-frame clones here, not all; method: immunoSEQ multiplex PCR. The data show 150,000 to 200,000 clones, around three fifths seen once. This receptor was identified in a human donor with alopecia areata. The specimen comprised CD4+ T cells sorted from blood, sampled around week 47, from a patient treated with tofacitinib.

The CDR3 region is CSAGRATTADTQYF. The CDR3 DNA is TGCAGCGCAGGTAGGGCTACAACCGCCGATACGCAGTATTTT. This rearrangement joins TRBV29-1 to TRBJ2-3; unclear D gene. Germline V gene data show CDR1 as SQVTM and CDR2 as ANQGSEA. CDR3 length: 14 amino acids. V was trimmed by 7 bases and J by 6 bases, leaving 20 bases between them.